Ten or more counts support the clone carrying this T cell receptor (beta chain). CDR1 and CDR2 from the germline V gene are GTSNPN and SVGIG (reference sequence). V was pared by 5 bases and J by 6 bases, with 14 bases between. CDR3 size: 14 residues. Amplification of TCR beta CDR3 regions used RNA transcripts. Amplification began with first-round RT-PCR using HTBI primers, then second-round multiplex PCR was performed. TCRdb used MiXCR to reprocess the multiplex PCR reads, holding one entry per CDR3 protein. The profile covers roughly 500,000 distinct CDR3 sequences, with approximately 15% appearing a single time and about a tenth taken by the ten largest. These data come from a study of Graves' ophthalmopathy and Graves' hyperthyroidism.

The specimen was blood. This receptor was taken from a woman younger than 45 with Graves' ophthalmopathy. The chain recombines TRBV30 with TRBJ1-6, with D possibly TRBD1 on 6 matching bases. In DNA, the CDR3 is TGTGCCTGGGACACCGGGACACGTAATTCACCCCTCCACTTT. Residues: CAWDTGTRNSPLHF. Full variable domain (rest looked up from reference TRBV30 and TRBJ1-6): SQTIHQWPATLVQPVGSPLSLECTVEGTSNPNLYWYRQAAGRGLQLLFYSVGIGQISSEVPQNLSASRPQDRQFILSSKKLLLSDSGFYLCAWDTGTRNSPLHFGNGTRLTVT.